One sample yielded the 6 T cell receptor beta chains listed below, sequenced in a study of blood T cell repertoires in COVID-19. The method was immunoSEQ multiplex PCR; TCRdb's version includes in-frame clones alone and lacks a portion of them. The table shows about 100,000 clones, with 80% to 95% occurring only once. Sequenced sample: peripheral blood. These receptors were taken from a woman between 45 and 60 years old with COVID-19, enrolled during active disease.

The chain is built from TRBV25-1 and TRBJ2-1; 11 bases align to TRBD2. Germline-derived CDR1 and CDR2 are MGHDK and SYGVNS. The CDR3 has 15 amino acids. V was pared by 5 bases and J by 9 bases, with 9 bases of the junction left unmatched. This CDR3 is CASSQFSGGASEQFF. CDR3 in DNA: TGTGCCAGCAGTCAATTTAGCGGGGGGGCCAGTGAGCAGTTCTTC.

The chain joins TRBV5-6 to TRBJ1-1; D is unresolved. V was clipped by 1 base and J by 1 base, with 11 bases between them. The CDR3 is 15 amino acids. Germline CDR1 is SGHDT and CDR2 is YYEEEE. CDR3 DNA sequence: TGTGCCAGCAGCTTGTTGAGTAGTGGGAACACTGAAGCTTTCTTT. This codes for CASSLLSSGNTEAFF.

V gene TRBV7-3 combines with J gene TRBJ2-7; D is uncertain. The CDR3 loop spans 14 amino acids. Per the germline V gene, CDR1 is SGHTA and CDR2 is FQGTGA. Trimming shortened V by 3 bases and J by 1 base, and 10 bases separated the two germline ends. The CDR3 DNA reads as TGTGCCAGCAGCTTTTCCCACAGTTCCTACGAGCAGTACTTC. It codes for CASSFSHSSYEQYF. Looking up the rest from reference TRBV7-3 and TRBJ2-7 gives the full variable domain: GAGVSQTPSNKVTEKGKYVELRCDPISGHTALYWYRQSLGQGPEFLIYFQGTGAADDSGLPNDRFFAVRPEGSVSTLKIQRTERGDSAVYLCASSFSHSSYEQYFGPGTRLTVT.

The chain employs TRBV19 and TRBJ1-5, with 11 nucleotides matching TRBD1. The CDR3 extends over 12 amino acids. V gave up 8 bases and J gave up 9 bases; unmatched junction bases: 3. CDR1 and CDR2 (germline): LNHDA, SQIVND (reference sequence). The CDR3 nucleotides are TGTGCCAGTGGGACAGGGGGGTGGCCCCAGCATTTT. Encoded protein: CASGTGGWPQHF.

Written as DNA, the CDR3 is TGCGCCAGCAGCTTGGGACAAAATCAGCCCCAGCATTTT. Translating gives CASSLGQNQPQHF. The chain uses TRBV5-1 and TRBJ1-5; D is unresolved. Germline lookup yields CDR1 SGHRS and CDR2 YFSETQ. This CDR3 comprises 13 residues. The V and J ends lost 0 bases and 4 bases respectively, with 5 bases between them.

This clone was seen a single time. The CDR3 here is CATSTLTSTDTQYF. CDR3 nucleotide sequence: TGTGCCACCAGCACACTAACTAGCACAGATACGCAGTATTTT. V gene TRBV15 combines with J gene TRBJ2-3; D is unclear. V lost 4 bases, J lost 0 bases, and 8 bases lay in between. The CDR3 has 14 residues. Germline V gene sequence: CDR1 LNHNV, CDR2 YYDKDF (reference sequence).